The rows below give T cell receptor beta chains drawn from one sample of a study of monozygotic twins with inflammatory bowel disease. TCRdb re-analyzed the 5' RACE reads; it lists each CDR3 protein once, without DNA. Its table lists 440,000 or so distinct CDR3 sequences. Sequencing was performed on blood. The receptor set was obtained from a human donor with ulcerative colitis or Crohn's disease, or a healthy co-twin of an affected twin (not recorded which). Both conserved end residues are part of each CDR3.

j_gene	len	v_gene	CDR3aa
TRBJ1-1	14	TRBV14	CASSQDMRGKEAFF
TRBJ1-1	13	TRBV13	CASSSTGKTEAFF
TRBJ1-1	15	TRBV6-1	CASSLISKGNTEAFF
TRBJ2-3	14	TRBV29-1	CSVHPGLHFDTQYF
TRBJ1-1	12	TRBV5-8	CASSLWVTEAFF
TRBJ1-1	15	TRBV20-1	CSARAPGAGSTEAFF
TRBJ2-2	15	TRBV12-3/TRBV12-4	CASSPGTGLAGELFF
TRBJ1-5	13	TRBV29-1	CSVAGAGTQPQHF
TRBJ2-7	16	TRBV18	CASSPKVGGTPREQYF
TRBJ1-2	14	TRBV5-6	CASSQTGKNYGYTF
TRBJ2-3	16	TRBV11-1	CASSRAGLDITDTQYF
TRBJ1-4	13	TRBV2	CASTDRVGGKLFF
TRBJ2-7	15	TRBV28	CASSLFGQGSYEQYF
TRBJ2-1	13	TRBV7-2	CASSLRRVNEQFF
TRBJ2-1	14	TRBV3-1	CASSQALAAGEQFF
TRBJ1-1	14	TRBV7-9	CASSFGGGGPEAFF
TRBJ2-3	14	TRBV19	CASSKGTNTDTQYF
TRBJ1-4	13	TRBV20-1	CSARDTQREGLFF
TRBJ1-5	15	TRBV2	CASDFSGLPNQPQHF
TRBJ2-3	14	TRBV7-3	CASSFRSPTDTQYF
TRBJ2-5	15	TRBV20-1	CSARGSGVLQETQYF
TRBJ1-5	12	TRBV7-9	CASSRGYQPQHF
TRBJ2-7	17	TRBV12-3/TRBV12-4	CASSPQPGRLGAYEQYF
TRBJ1-1	11	TRBV27	CASWEGTEAFF
TRBJ1-4	14	TRBV28	CASGPGTVNEKLFF
TRBJ2-3	16	TRBV28	CASSPELAESTDTQYF
TRBJ2-5	13	TRBV27	CASSLSRSETQYF
TRBJ2-3	18	TRBV29-1	CSALGLAGALGGTDTQYF
TRBJ2-4	15	TRBV28	CASSLTPLAKNIQYF
TRBJ1-2	14	TRBV28	CASSRFQGGYGYTF
TRBJ1-6	14	TRBV12-3/TRBV12-4	CASSLAGTFSPLHF
TRBJ2-3	15	TRBV11-3	CASSSPRGNTDTQYF